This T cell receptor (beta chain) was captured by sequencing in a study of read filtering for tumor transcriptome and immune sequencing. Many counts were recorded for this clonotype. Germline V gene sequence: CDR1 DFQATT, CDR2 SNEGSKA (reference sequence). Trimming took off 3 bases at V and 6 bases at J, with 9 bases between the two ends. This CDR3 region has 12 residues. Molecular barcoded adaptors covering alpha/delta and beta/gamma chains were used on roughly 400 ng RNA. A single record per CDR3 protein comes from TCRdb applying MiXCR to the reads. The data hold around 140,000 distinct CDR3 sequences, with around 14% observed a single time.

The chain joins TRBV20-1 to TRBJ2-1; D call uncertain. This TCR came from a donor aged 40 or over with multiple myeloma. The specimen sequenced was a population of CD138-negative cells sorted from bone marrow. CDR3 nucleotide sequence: TGCAGTGCTAGCCTCCGCTTCAATGAGCAGTTCTTC. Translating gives CSASLRFNEQFF.